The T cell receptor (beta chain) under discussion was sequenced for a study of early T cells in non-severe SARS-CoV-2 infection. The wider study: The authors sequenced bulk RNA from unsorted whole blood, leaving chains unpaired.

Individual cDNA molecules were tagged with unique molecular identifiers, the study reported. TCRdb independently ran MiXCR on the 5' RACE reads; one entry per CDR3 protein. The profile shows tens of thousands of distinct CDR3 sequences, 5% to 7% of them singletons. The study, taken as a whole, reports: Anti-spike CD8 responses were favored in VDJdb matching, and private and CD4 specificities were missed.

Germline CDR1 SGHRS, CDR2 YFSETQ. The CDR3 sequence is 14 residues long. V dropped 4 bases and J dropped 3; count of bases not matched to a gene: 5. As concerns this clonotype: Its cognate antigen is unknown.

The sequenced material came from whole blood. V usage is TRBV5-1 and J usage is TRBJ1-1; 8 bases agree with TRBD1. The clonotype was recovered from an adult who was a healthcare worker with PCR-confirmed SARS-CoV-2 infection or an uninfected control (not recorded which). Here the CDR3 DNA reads TGCGCCAGCAGCGTGACAGGGGTGGACACTGAAGCTTTCTTT. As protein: CASSVTGVDTEAFF.